This T cell receptor beta chain appears in the sequencing data of a study of blood T cell repertoires in COVID-19. Between the trimmed V and J ends, which lost 5 bases and 6 bases, there was a span of 17 bases. The CDR3 extends over 14 amino acids. CDR1 is GTSNPN and CDR2 is SVGIG in the germline V gene (reference sequence). Clones were read by immunoSEQ multiplex PCR, and TCRdb kept only the in-frame ones, dropping some. The sample shows about 350,000 clones, around nine tenths of them seen only once. The rearrangement uses TRBV30 and TRBJ1-5; tentatively, D is TRBD1 (6 bases). The sequence was obtained from a woman younger than 30 who had recovered from COVID-19. The material sequenced was peripheral blood. The CDR3 is CAWGGPGRGQPQHF. In nucleotides, the CDR3 is TGTGCCTGGGGGGGCCCGGGGCGAGGTCAGCCCCAGCATTTT. The entire variable domain, with the rest obtained from reference TRBV30 and TRBJ1-5, is as follows: SQTIHQWPATLVQPVGSPLSLECTVEGTSNPNLYWYRQAAGRGLQLLFYSVGIGQISSEVPQNLSASRPQDRQFILSSKKLLLSDSGFYLCAWGGPGRGQPQHFGDGTRLSIL.